The clone carrying this T cell receptor beta chain was found many times. Its antigen is currently unknown. The record originates from a study of T-cell reconstitution after alpha-beta-depleted transplantation in children. During its preparation, the TCRbeta library received unique molecular identifiers. Each CDR3 protein is one row after TCRdb ran MiXCR on the PCR reads. In the table there are hundreds of thousands of distinct CDR3 sequences, roughly 10% of which are singletons. General study results and limits: Approximately two months post-transplant, alpha-beta T cells reportedly originated from several hundred expanded graft clones. TCRbeta diversity was high at day 60 in some patients (a result of surviving recipient T cells and thymic progenitors). At the one-year point after transplant, T-cell counts and TCRbeta diversity were found to come mostly from T cells that had been newly produced.

The specimen was peripheral blood, collected 180 days after TCRalphabeta/CD19-depleted stem cell transplant. The TCR comes from a male patient between 2 and 9 years old who had a stem cell transplant for chronic granulomatous disease, so the T cells may come from the graft donor.

CDR3 coding DNA: TGTGCCAGCAGGAGACAGGGGTACTACGAGCAGTACTTC. Amino acid sequence: CASRRQGYYEQYF. The chain carries TRBV28 and TRBJ2-7; 8 bases align to TRBD1. From germline, CDR1 is MDHEN and CDR2 SYDVKM. The CDR3 extends over 13 amino acids. V lost 6 bases to trimming and J lost 3 bases; unmatched junction nucleotides: 4.